Following are 27 T cell receptor beta chains from one sample sequenced in a study of post-analysis software for immune sequencing data. The antigens these receptors bind are not known. Study-level findings and limits: The study found TRBV5-6, TRBV5-1 and TRBV20-1 among about five TRBV segments more frequent in patients than controls.

cDNA libraries for TCR beta contained unique molecular identifiers. TCRdb ran MiXCR on the PCR reads and lists one entry per CDR3 protein. The sample carries some 240,000 distinct CDR3 sequences, just over 35% recorded once. Sequencing was carried out using blood. The receptor source for this set is a girl between 5 and 17 years old with multiple sclerosis.

This clonotype was counted ten times or more. The chain combines TRBV7-2 with TRBJ2-7; TRBD1 matches at 8 bases. The CDR3 contains 13 residues. Germline assignment: CDR1 SGHTA and CDR2 FQGNSA. V was pared by 1 base and J by 7 bases, with 3 bases of the junction left unmatched. CDR3 in amino acids: CASSLVDRGEQYF. The CDR3 DNA reads as TGTGCCAGCAGCTTAGTAGACAGGGGAGAGCAGTACTTC.

In the case of this clonotype: This may be a read error, as it is one base from a much larger clone. The CDR3 nucleotides are TGCAGCGTGAGGGGGGACGGTAATGAAAAACGGTTTTTT. This gives the protein CSVRGDGNEKRFF. V is TRBV29-1 and J is TRBJ1-4; D possibly corresponds to TRBD1 (6 bases). CDR3 length equals 13 residues. Germline V gene sequence: CDR1 SQVTM, CDR2 ANQGSEA.

The V gene is TRBV20-1, the J gene TRBJ2-5, with 11 nucleotides matching TRBD2. The CDR3 has 15 amino acids. The V gene end was trimmed by 6 bases and the J gene end by 2 bases; junction bases not matched to a gene: 8. Germline-derived CDR1 and CDR2 are DFQATT and SNEGSKA (reference sequence). CDR3 bases: TGCAGTGCGGCCGACGGGACTAGCGGACAAGAGACCCAGTACTTC. Translated, it gives CSAADGTSGQETQYF.

This clonotype was picked up a small number of times. The V gene is TRBV3-1, the J gene TRBJ2-2; no firm D call. The V and J ends lost 3 bases and 1 base respectively, with 6 bases between them. Germline CDR1 and CDR2: LGHDT and YNNKEL (reference sequence). The CDR3 covers 14 residues. In DNA form, the CDR3 reads TGTGCCAGCAGCCAGATGGGGAACACCGGGGAGCTGTTTTTT. Its protein is CASSQMGNTGELFF.

This clonotype has more than one count but fewer than ten. The gene calls are TRBV12-3 or TRBV12-4 and TRBJ1-6; D is ambiguous. This CDR3 comprises 12 residues. Trimming took off 5 bases at V and 4 bases at J, with 3 bases between the two ends. Here the CDR3 DNA reads TGTGCCAGCAGTCCTTATAATTCACCCCTCCACTTT. Translated, it gives CASSPYNSPLHF.

The chain recombines TRBV3-1 with TRBJ1-1; D gene uncertain. The CDR3 runs to 12 residues. With 5 bases removed from V and 4 bases from J, the gap between germline ends came to 8 bases. Germline CDR1 and CDR2: LGHDT and YNNKEL (reference sequence). CDR3 residues: CASSVIGTEAFF. The CDR3 nucleotides are TGTGCCAGCAGCGTAATCGGCACTGAAGCTTTCTTT.

Note on this clonotype: A clone one base away is much larger, so this may be a read error. This sequence joins TRBV3-1 and TRBJ2-1; 7 bases align to TRBD1. From germline, CDR1 is LGHDT and CDR2 YNNKEL (reference sequence). This CDR3 region has 12 residues. The CDR3: CTSSPGRDSQFF. The CDR3 nucleotides are TGTACCAGCAGCCCAGGCCGGGACAGCCAGTTCTTC.

This chain connects TRBV20-1 to TRBJ2-7; tentative D call: TRBD2 (6 bases). This CDR3 contains 15 residues. V shed 2 bases and J shed 1 base, with 15 bases lying between them. CDR1 DFQATT and CDR2 SNEGSKA come from the germline V gene (reference sequence). In DNA, the CDR3 is TGCAGTGCTAGACTAAGTCCCGGGACTTCCTACGAGCAGTACTTC. It translates to CSARLSPGTSYEQYF.

A note on this clonotype: Just one base apart from a much larger clone, this may be a read error. Written as DNA, the CDR3 is TGTGCCAGCAGCCTGAGTTGGCGCGTCCGGGGGCCTGGCAATGAGCAGTTCTTC. This codes for CASSLSWRVRGPGNEQFF. The chain couples TRBV7-2 to TRBJ2-1; TRBD1 or TRBD2 may be the D gene (6 bases each). Between the trimmed V and J ends, which lost 5 bases and 6 bases, there was a span of 26 bases. Germline CDR1 and CDR2: SGHTA and FQGNSA. This CDR3 contains 18 residues.

About this clonotype: A single base separates this from a much larger clone, so it may be a read error. CDR3 protein: CSAVGDRVRNEQYF. The CDR3 region has the DNA TGCAGTGCCGTGGGGGACAGGGTGAGGAATGAGCAGTACTTC. The V and J genes are TRBV20-1 and TRBJ2-1; 9 bases are a match to TRBD1. The J call may be in error: the DNA end matches TRBJ2-7 better. The CDR3 has 14 residues. Per germline, CDR1 DFQATT and CDR2 SNEGSKA (reference sequence).

This clonotype was seen repeatedly, ten times or more. V usage is TRBV11-2 and J usage is TRBJ2-1; D might be TRBD2 (5 bases). The CDR3 length is 15 residues. Trimming took 0 bases from V and 0 from J, leaving 6 bases between them. The germline V gene has CDR1 SGHAT and CDR2 FQNNGV. The CDR3 reads CASSLDGSSYNEQFF. Written as DNA, the CDR3 is TGTGCCAGCAGCTTAGATGGGAGCTCCTACAATGAGCAGTTCTTC.

J is TRBJ2-7 and V is TRBV20-1, with TRBD2 as a possible D gene (6 bases). Germline V lookup: CDR1 DFQATT, CDR2 SNEGSKA (reference sequence). The CDR3 contains 13 residues. Trimming stripped 8 bases from V and 0 bases from J, with 14 bases between. DNA of the CDR3: TGCAGTTTCCGGGACTCCACCTCCTACGAGCAGTACTTC. Protein: CSFRDSTSYEQYF.

This clonotype has a single count. This chain links TRBV10-3 with TRBJ2-1, with D perhaps TRBD2 (6 bases). CDR1 is ENHRY and CDR2 is SYGVKD in the germline V gene. CDR3 size: 14 residues. V lost 5 bases and J 4 bases, leaving 12 bases between the germline ends. The CDR3 nucleotides read TGTGCCATCAGTACCGGGACTTCATACAATGAGCAGTTCTTC. The encoded protein is CAISTGTSYNEQFF.

This clonotype occurred many times. The chain combines TRBV6-2 or TRBV6-3 with TRBJ2-5; no reliable D call. The ends were cut back, 2 bases at V and 13 bases at J, with 17 bases in the middle. Germline CDR1 MNHEY, CDR2 SVGEGT. The CDR3 is made up of 13 amino acids. The CDR3 sequence is CASSYPPPGSRYF. The CDR3 DNA reads TGTGCCAGCAGTTACCCCCCTCCAGGATCGAGGTACTTC.

The chain couples TRBV10-3 to TRBJ1-3; no clear D. There are 12 residues in the CDR3. Germline V gene data show CDR1 as ENHRY and CDR2 as SYGVKD. V gave up 10 bases and J gave up 3 bases, with 10 bases separating them. The CDR3 DNA reads TGTGCCACCAGGACTGATGGAAACACCATATATTTT. Its protein product is CATRTDGNTIYF.

As regards this clonotype: A much bigger clone sits one base away, suggesting this may be a read error. For the CDR3, the DNA is TGCAGCGCCGAGACAAGGTCGGGCGGCTACACCTTC. Its protein product is CSAETRSGGYTF. The V and J genes are TRBV29-1 and TRBJ1-2; no definite D call. Trimming removed 7 bases at V and 8 bases at J, with 17 bases between. CDR3 length: 12 residues. Germline-derived CDR1 and CDR2 are SQVTM and ANQGSEA.

This clonotype has only a few counts. Here the CDR3 reads CASGLNRGQGTGELFF. The CDR3 nucleotides read TGTGCTAGTGGTTTGAATAGGGGTCAGGGAACCGGGGAGCTGTTTTTT. The rearrangement links TRBV12-5 to TRBJ2-2, with TRBD1 as a possible D gene (5 bases). Trimming left V 2 bases short and J 5 bases short, with 15 bases between. CDR3 length: 16 amino acids. Germline V CDR1 and CDR2: LGHNT, FRNRAP.

This clonotype was seen many times. The gene calls are TRBV5-6 and TRBJ2-3; D remains ambiguous. Germline-derived CDR1 and CDR2 are SGHDT and YYEEEE. V gave up 1 base and J gave up 0 bases, with 6 bases separating them. The CDR3 spans 14 residues. This CDR3 reads CASSLKPSTDTQYF. The CDR3 DNA is TGTGCCAGCAGCTTGAAACCTAGCACAGATACGCAGTATTTT.

As concerns this clonotype: A much larger clone differs from this one at a single base, so this may be a read error. The chain's CDR3 is CANSQEASLGTQYF. The CDR3 DNA reads as TGTGCCAACAGCCAAGAGGCTAGCCTTGGTACGCAGTATTTT. The chain links TRBV3-1 to TRBJ2-3; tentatively, D is TRBD2 (5 bases). The CDR3 sequence is 14 residues long. Germline assignment: CDR1 LGHDT and CDR2 YNNKEL (reference sequence).

The rearrangement joins TRBV20-1 to TRBJ2-3; no reliable D call. CDR1 and CDR2 from the germline V gene are DFQATT and SNEGSKA (reference sequence). CDR3 size: 13 residues. The V end lost 6 bases, the J end lost 2 bases, and 12 bases lay between the germline ends. In DNA form, the CDR3 reads TGCAGTGCACGGAGCACTACCACAGATACGCAGTATTTT. Translating it yields CSARSTTTDTQYF.

A word on this clonotype: Just one base apart from a much larger clone, this may be a read error. The V call is TRBV6-2 or TRBV6-3, the J call TRBJ1-1; 10 positions match TRBD1. Germline CDR1 is MNHEY and CDR2 is SVGEGT. The CDR3 has 13 residues. The CDR3 reads CASSRGTGVEAYF. CDR3 sequence (DNA): TGTGCCAGCAGCCGAGGGACAGGGGTTGAAGCTTACTTT.

This clonotype showed up many times. This chain connects TRBV28 to TRBJ2-1; tentative D call: TRBD2 (7 bases). The CDR3 extends over 15 amino acids. The V and J ends lost 7 bases and 6 bases respectively, with 19 bases between them. The V gene's germline CDR1 is MDHEN and CDR2 SYDVKM. CDR3 bases: TGTGCCAGCACCCGGGGGGCCGGGACTGGCAATGAGCAGTTCTTC. This codes for CASTRGAGTGNEQFF.

This clonotype was detected many times. V gene TRBV7-2 combines with J gene TRBJ1-1; D is unclear. The V end lost 5 bases, the J end lost 0 bases, and 7 bases lay between the germline ends. CDR1 and CDR2 from the germline V gene are SGHTA and FQGNSA. This CDR3 is 13 amino acids long. Here the CDR3 reads CASSPIMNTEAFF. CDR3 coding DNA: TGTGCCAGCAGCCCAATTATGAACACTGAAGCTTTCTTT. Variable domain in full (rest from reference TRBV7-2 and TRBJ1-1): GAGVSQSPSNKVTEKGKDVELRCDPISGHTALYWYRQSLGQGLEFLIYFQGNSAPDKSGLPSDRFSAERTGGSVSTLTIQRTQQEDSAVYLCASSPIMNTEAFFGQGTRLTVV.

At least ten counts were recorded for this clonotype. This chain joins TRBV7-9 and TRBJ2-1; D perhaps matches TRBD2 (5 bases). Germline loops: CDR1 SEHNR, CDR2 FQNEAQ (reference sequence). Trimming took off 5 bases at V and 4 bases at J, with 15 bases between the two ends. CDR3 length equals 15 residues. For the CDR3, the DNA is TGTGCCAGCAGCGAAGGGAGTAGCGAGTACAATGAGCAGTTCTTC. Residues: CASSEGSSEYNEQFF.

This clonotype was recorded only once. V gene TRBV4-1 combines with J gene TRBJ1-4; D unresolved. In germline, CDR1 is MGHRA, CDR2 YSYEKL. Deletions cut 2 bases from V and 4 bases from J, with 8 bases between. The CDR3 is made up of 14 amino acids. CDR3 amino acids: CASSQFGVNEKLFF. The CDR3 DNA follows: TGCGCCAGCAGCCAATTCGGGGTTAATGAAAAACTGTTTTTT.

This clonotype was counted at least ten times. J is TRBJ2-5 and V is TRBV7-2, with D possibly being TRBD2 (5 bases). CDR3 size: 16 residues. Trimming removed 4 bases from V and 5 bases from J, with 20 bases in between. Germline lookup yields CDR1 SGHTA and CDR2 FQGNSA. CDR3 coding DNA: TGTGCCAGCAGCTCGGGATGGACGAGAGGGTCGGAGACCCAGTACTTC. Amino acids: CASSSGWTRGSETQYF. Variable domain in full (rest from reference TRBV7-2 and TRBJ2-5): GAGVSQSPSNKVTEKGKDVELRCDPISGHTALYWYRQSLGQGLEFLIYFQGNSAPDKSGLPSDRFSAERTGGSVSTLTIQRTQQEDSAVYLCASSSGWTRGSETQYFGPGTRLLVL.

This chain joins TRBV20-1 and TRBJ2-3; no firm D call. CDR1 is DFQATT and CDR2 is SNEGSKA in the germline V gene (reference sequence). The germline V and J ends were trimmed by 2 bases and 10 bases, with 16 bases remaining between them. The CDR3 is made up of 13 amino acids. This CDR3 is CSARSYSRVAQYF. The CDR3 DNA follows: TGCAGTGCTAGATCGTACTCTAGGGTAGCGCAGTATTTT.